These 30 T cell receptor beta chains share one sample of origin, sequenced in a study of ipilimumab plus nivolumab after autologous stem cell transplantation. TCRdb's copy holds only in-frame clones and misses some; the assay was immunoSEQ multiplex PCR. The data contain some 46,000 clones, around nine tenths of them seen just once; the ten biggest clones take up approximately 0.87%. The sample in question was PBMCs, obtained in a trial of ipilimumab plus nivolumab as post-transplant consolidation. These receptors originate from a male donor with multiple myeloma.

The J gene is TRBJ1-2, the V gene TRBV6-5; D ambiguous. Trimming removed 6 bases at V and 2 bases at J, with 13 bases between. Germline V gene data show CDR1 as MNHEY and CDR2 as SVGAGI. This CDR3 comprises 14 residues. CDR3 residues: CASSTYGSNYGYTF. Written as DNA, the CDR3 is TGTGCCAGCAGCACCTATGGGAGCAACTATGGCTACACCTTC.

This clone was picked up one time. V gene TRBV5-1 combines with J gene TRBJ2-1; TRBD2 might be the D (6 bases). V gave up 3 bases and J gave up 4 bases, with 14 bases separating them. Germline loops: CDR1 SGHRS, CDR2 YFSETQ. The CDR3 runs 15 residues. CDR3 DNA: TGCGCCAGCAGCTCGGCGGGAACGCCATACAATGAGCAGTTCTTC. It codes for CASSSAGTPYNEQFF.

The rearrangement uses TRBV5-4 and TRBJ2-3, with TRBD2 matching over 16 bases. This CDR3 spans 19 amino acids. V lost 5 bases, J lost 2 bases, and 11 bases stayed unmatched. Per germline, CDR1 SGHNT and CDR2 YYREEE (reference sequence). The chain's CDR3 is CASRPIGTSGGGTTDTQYF. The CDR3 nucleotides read TGTGCCAGCAGACCAATCGGGACTAGCGGGGGGGGAACCACAGATACGCAGTATTTT.

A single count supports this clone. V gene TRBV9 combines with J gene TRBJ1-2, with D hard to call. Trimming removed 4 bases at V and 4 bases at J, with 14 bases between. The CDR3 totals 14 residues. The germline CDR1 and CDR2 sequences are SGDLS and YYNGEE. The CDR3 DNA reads TGTGCCAGCAGCCTATCGAGGGTGGGCTATGGCTACACCTTC. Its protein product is CASSLSRVGYGYTF.

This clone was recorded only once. The CDR3 nucleotides read TGTGCCAGTAGCGCACCCAACAGGGGGAAGAATGAGCAGTTCTTC. Its translation: CASSAPNRGKNEQFF. This rearrangement joins TRBV19 to TRBJ2-1; 8 bases map to TRBD1. V lost 6 bases and J lost 7; bases outside the gene matches: 11. This CDR3 spans 15 amino acids. Germline-derived CDR1 and CDR2 are LNHDA and SQIVND (reference sequence). The entire variable domain, with the rest obtained from reference TRBV19 and TRBJ2-1, is as follows: DGGITQSPKYLFRKEGQNVTLSCEQNLNHDAMYWYRQDPGQGLRLIYYSQIVNDFQKGDIAEGYSVSREKKESFPLTVTSAQKNPTAFYLCASSAPNRGKNEQFFGPGTRLTVL.

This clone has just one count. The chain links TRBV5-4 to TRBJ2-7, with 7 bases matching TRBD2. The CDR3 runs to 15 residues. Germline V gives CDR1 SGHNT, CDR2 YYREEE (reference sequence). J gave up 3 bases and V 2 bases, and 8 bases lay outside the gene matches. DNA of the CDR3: TGTGCCAGCAGCTTAGGAGGGAGGGCCAGCTACGAGCAGTACTTC. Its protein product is CASSLGGRASYEQYF.

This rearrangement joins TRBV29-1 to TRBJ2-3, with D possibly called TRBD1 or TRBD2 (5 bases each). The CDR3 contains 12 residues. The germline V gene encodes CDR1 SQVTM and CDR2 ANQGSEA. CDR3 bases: TGCACCGCCGGGACGTCAGCAGATACGCAGTATTTT. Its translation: CTAGTSADTQYF.

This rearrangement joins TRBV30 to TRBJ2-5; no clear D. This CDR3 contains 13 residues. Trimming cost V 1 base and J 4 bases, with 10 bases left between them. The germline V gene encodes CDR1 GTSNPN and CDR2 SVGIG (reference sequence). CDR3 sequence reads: CAWSENSIETQYF. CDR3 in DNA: TGTGCCTGGAGTGAAAATTCCATAGAGACCCAGTACTTC.

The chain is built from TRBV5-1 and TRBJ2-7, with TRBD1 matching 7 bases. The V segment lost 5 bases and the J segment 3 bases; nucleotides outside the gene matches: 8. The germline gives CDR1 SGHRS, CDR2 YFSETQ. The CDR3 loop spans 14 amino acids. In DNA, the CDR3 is TGCGCCAGCAGGAGTTCCGGGACAGTCTACGAGCAGTACTTC. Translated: CASRSSGTVYEQYF.

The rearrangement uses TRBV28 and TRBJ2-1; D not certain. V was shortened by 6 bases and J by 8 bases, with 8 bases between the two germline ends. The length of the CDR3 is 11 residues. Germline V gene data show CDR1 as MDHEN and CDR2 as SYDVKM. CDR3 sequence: CASSVRDEQFF. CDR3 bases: TGTGCCAGCAGCGTACGCGATGAGCAGTTCTTC.

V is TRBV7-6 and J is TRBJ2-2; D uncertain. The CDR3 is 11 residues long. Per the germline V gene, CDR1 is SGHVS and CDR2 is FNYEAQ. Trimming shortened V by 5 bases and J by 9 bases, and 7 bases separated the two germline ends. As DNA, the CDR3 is TGTGCCAGCAGCCAAGGGCGGGAGCTGTTTTTT. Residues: CASSQGRELFF.

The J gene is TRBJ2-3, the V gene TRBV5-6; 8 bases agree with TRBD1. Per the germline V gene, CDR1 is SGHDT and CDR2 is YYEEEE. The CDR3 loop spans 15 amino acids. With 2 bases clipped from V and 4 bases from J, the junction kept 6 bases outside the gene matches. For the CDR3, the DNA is TGTGCCAGCAGCTTCGACAGGGGTAGCCCAGATACGCAGTATTTT. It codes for CASSFDRGSPDTQYF.

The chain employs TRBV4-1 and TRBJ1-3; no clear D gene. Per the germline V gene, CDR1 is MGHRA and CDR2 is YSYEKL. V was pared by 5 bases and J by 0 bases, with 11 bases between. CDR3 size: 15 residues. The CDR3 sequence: CASSSGPSSGNTIYF. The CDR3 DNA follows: TGCGCCAGCAGCAGTGGGCCAAGCTCTGGAAACACCATATATTTT.

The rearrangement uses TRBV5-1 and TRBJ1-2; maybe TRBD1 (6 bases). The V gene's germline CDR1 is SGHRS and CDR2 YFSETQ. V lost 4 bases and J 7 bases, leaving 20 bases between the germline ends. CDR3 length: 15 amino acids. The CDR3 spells CASSPTGSRSLGYTF. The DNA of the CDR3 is TGCGCCAGCAGCCCTACAGGGAGCAGAAGTCTTGGCTACACCTTC.

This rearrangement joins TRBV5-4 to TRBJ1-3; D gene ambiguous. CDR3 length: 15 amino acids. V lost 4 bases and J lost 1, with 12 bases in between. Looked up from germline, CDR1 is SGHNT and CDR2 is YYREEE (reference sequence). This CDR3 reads CASSLPKGSGNTIYF. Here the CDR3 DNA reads TGTGCCAGCAGCCTTCCGAAAGGTTCTGGAAACACCATATATTTT.

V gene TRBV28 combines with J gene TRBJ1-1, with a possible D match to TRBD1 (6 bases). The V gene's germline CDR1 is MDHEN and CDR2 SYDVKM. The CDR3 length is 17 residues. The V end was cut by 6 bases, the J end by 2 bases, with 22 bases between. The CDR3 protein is CASSASGQGILNTEAFF. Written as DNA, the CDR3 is TGTGCCAGCAGCGCCTCTGGGCAGGGGATATTAAACACTGAAGCTTTCTTT.

The CDR3 region has the DNA TGTGCCAGCAGCAAACCTCTGGTGGGTGAGCAGTACTTC. This sequence encodes CASSKPLVGEQYF. The chain uses TRBV21-1 and TRBJ2-7. TRBV21-1 corresponds to a pseudogene. The CDR3 loop spans 13 amino acids.

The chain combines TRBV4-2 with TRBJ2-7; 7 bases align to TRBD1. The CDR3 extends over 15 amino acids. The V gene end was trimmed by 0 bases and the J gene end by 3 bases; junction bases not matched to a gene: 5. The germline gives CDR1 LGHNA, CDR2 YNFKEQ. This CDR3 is CASSQDRDSLYEQYF. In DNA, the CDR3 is TGTGCCAGCAGCCAAGACCGGGACAGCCTCTACGAGCAGTACTTC.

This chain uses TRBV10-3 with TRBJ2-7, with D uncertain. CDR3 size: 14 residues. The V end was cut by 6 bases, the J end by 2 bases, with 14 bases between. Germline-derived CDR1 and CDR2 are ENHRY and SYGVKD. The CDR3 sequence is CAIRNVGAAYEQYF. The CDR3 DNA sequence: TGTGCCATCAGAAATGTGGGTGCCGCCTACGAGCAGTACTTC.

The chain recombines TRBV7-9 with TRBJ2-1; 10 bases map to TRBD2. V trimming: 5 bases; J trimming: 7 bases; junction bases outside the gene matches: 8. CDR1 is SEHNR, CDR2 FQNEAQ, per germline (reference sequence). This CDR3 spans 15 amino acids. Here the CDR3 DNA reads TGTGCCAGCAGCACAACTAGCGGGGTAGGGAATGAGCAGTTCTTC. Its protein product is CASSTTSGVGNEQFF.

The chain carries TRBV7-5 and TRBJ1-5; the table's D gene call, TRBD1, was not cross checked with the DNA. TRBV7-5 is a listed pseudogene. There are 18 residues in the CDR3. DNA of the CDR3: TGTGTCAGAAGCCACGGACAGGGGGCGTCGATGTCAGGTCAGCCCCAGCATTTT. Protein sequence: CVRSHGQGASMSGQPQHF.

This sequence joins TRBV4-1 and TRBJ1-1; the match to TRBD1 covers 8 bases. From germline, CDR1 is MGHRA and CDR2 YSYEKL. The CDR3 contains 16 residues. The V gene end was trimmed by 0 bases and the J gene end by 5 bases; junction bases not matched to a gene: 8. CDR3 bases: TGCGCCAGCAGCCAAGAAAGGACAGGGCCGGGGACTGAAGCTTTCTTT. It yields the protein CASSQERTGPGTEAFF.

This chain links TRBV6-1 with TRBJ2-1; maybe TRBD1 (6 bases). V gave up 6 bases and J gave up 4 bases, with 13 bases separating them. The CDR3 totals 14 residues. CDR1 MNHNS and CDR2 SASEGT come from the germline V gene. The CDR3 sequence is CASSPSQGYNEQFF. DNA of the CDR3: TGTGCCAGCAGCCCTAGTCAGGGGTACAATGAGCAGTTCTTC.

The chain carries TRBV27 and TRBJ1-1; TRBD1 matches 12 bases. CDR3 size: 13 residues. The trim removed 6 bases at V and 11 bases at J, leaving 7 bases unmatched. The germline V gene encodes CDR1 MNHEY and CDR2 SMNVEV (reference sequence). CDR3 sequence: CASSPRDRGLAFF. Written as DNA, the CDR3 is TGTGCCAGCAGCCCGAGGGACAGGGGGCTCGCTTTCTTT.

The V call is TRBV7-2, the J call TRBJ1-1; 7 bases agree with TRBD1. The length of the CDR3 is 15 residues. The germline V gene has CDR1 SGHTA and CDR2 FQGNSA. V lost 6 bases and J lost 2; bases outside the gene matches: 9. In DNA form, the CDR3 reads TGTGCCAGCAGTTTTAAGGGGGCGGCCAACACTGAAGCTTTCTTT. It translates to CASSFKGAANTEAFF. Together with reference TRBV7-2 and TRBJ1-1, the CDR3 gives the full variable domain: GAGVSQSPSNKVTEKGKDVELRCDPISGHTALYWYRQSLGQGLEFLIYFQGNSAPDKSGLPSDRFSAERTGGSVSTLTIQRTQQEDSAVYLCASSFKGAANTEAFFGQGTRLTVV.

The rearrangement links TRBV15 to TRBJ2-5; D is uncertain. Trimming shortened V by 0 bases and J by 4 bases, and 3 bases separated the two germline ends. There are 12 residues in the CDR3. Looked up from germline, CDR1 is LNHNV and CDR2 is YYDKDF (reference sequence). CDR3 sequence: CATSRDVETQYF. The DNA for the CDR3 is TGTGCCACCAGCAGAGATGTAGAGACCCAGTACTTC.

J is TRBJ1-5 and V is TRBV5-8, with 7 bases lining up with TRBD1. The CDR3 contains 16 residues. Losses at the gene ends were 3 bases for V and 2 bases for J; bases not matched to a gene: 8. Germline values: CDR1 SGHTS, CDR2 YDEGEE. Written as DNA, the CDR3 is TGTGCCAGCAGCTGGAACCGACAGGGCGGCAATCAGCCCCAGCATTTT. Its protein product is CASSWNRQGGNQPQHF.

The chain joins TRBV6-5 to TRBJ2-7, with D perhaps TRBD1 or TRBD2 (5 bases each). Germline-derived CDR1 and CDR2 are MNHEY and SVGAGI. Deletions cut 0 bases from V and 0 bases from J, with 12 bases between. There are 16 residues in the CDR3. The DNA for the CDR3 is TGTGCCAGCAGTTACTCCGGGACGGTGAGCTCCTACGAGCAGTACTTC. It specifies CASSYSGTVSSYEQYF.

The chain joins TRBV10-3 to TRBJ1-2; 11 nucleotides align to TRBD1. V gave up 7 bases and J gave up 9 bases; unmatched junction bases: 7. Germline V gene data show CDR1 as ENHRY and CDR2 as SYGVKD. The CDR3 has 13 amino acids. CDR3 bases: TGTGCCATCACCTCGGGACAGGGGGGGAGCTACACCTTC. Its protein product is CAITSGQGGSYTF.

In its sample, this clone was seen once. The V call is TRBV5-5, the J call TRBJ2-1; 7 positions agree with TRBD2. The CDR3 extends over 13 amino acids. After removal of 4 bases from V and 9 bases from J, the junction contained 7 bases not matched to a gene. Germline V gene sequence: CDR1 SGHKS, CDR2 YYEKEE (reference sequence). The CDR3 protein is CASSGEGYGEQFF. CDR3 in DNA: TGTGCCAGCAGCGGGGAGGGCTACGGTGAGCAGTTCTTC.